One and the same sample provided the 8 T cell receptor beta chains below, sequenced in a study of blood T cell repertoires in COVID-19. Clones were read by immunoSEQ multiplex PCR, and TCRdb kept only the in-frame ones, dropping some. Of some 60,000 clones listed, about 88% were seen once; the top ten hold more than 0.8%. Sequenced material: peripheral blood. The receptors were sampled from a man in his 70s with acute or convalescent COVID-19.

The J gene is TRBJ1-1, the V gene TRBV5-4; D perhaps matches TRBD1 (6 bases). Between the trimmed V and J ends, which lost 1 base and 7 bases, there was a span of 14 bases. Germline CDR1 reads SGHNT; CDR2 reads YYREEE (reference sequence). The CDR3 loop spans 14 amino acids. The CDR3 sequence: CASSLLQGRDEAFF. The CDR3, as DNA: TGTGCCAGCAGCTTGCTACAGGGTAGAGATGAAGCTTTCTTT.

This clone occurred once. The chain joins TRBV2 to TRBJ2-5; 9 positions agree with TRBD2. Germline CDR1 is SNHLY and CDR2 is FYNNEI. V shed 4 bases, J shed 2 bases, and the junction held 8 bases outside the gene matches. The CDR3 sequence is 16 residues long. The CDR3 here is CASSADSGRAQETQYF. Here the CDR3 DNA reads TGTGCCAGCAGTGCAGATAGCGGGAGAGCACAAGAGACCCAGTACTTC.

The chain couples TRBV3-1 (or the pseudogene TRBV3-2) to TRBJ2-7; TRBD1 might be the D (5 bases). The CDR3 runs to 15 residues. Per germline, CDR1 LGHDT and CDR2 YNNKEL (reference sequence). Trimming removed 1 base from V and 0 bases from J, with 10 bases in between. DNA of the CDR3: TGTGCCAGCAGCCAAGGACAGTCCAGCTCCTACGAGCAGTACTTC. This codes for CASSQGQSSSYEQYF.

The chain has TRBV2 and TRBJ2-5; D perhaps matches TRBD2 (5 bases). Per the germline V gene, CDR1 is SNHLY and CDR2 is FYNNEI. This CDR3 is built from 14 residues. Trimming left V 8 bases short and J 2 bases short, with 15 bases between. The CDR3 reads CASLLSAVQETQYF. CDR3 DNA sequence: TGTGCCAGCCTATTGTCAGCGGTACAAGAGACCCAGTACTTC.

This clone has a handful of counts. This chain links TRBV19 with TRBJ1-5, with D perhaps matching TRBD1 (5 bases). CDR3 length: 14 amino acids. Trimming left V 4 bases short and J 0 bases short, with 7 bases between. Looked up from germline, CDR1 is LNHDA and CDR2 is SQIVND (reference sequence). This chain's CDR3 is CASSRQNSNQPQHF. The CDR3 DNA reads as TGTGCCAGTAGTAGACAGAATAGCAATCAGCCCCAGCATTTT.

The chain couples TRBV11-2 to TRBJ1-4; TRBD1 aligns across 9 bases. CDR1 is SGHAT and CDR2 is FQNNGV in the germline V gene. Trimming cost V 2 bases and J 7 bases; bases outside gene matches: 8. The CDR3 totals 16 residues. The chain's CDR3 is CASSLFPDRGGEKLFF. The DNA of the CDR3 is TGTGCCAGCAGCTTATTCCCGGACAGGGGAGGTGAAAAACTGTTTTTT.

The rearrangement links TRBV12-3 or TRBV12-4 to TRBJ1-2, with D possibly being TRBD1 (5 bases). Between the trimmed V and J ends, which lost 3 bases and 4 bases, there was a span of 9 bases. The CDR3 sequence is 13 residues long. The CDR3, as DNA: TGTGCCAGCAGTTTGTCGGACACCTATGGCTACACCTTC. Translation: CASSLSDTYGYTF.

This clone was seen at least ten times. V gene TRBV28 combines with J gene TRBJ1-5; D is possibly TRBD1 (5 bases). Germline CDR1 MDHEN, CDR2 SYDVKM. With 3 bases removed from V and 0 bases from J, the gap between germline ends came to 9 bases. CDR3 length: 15 amino acids. CDR3 bases: TGTGCCAGCAGTTTCGGGGGTTATAGCAATCAGCCCCAGCATTTT. It is translated as CASSFGGYSNQPQHF.